The sequence of this T cell receptor beta chain was determined in a study of patients and donors after allogeneic stem cell transplantation. TCRdb reanalysed the RT-PCR reads using MiXCR and keeps one entry per CDR3 protein. The sample includes hundreds of thousands of distinct CDR3 sequences, 16% seen only once; the top ten take 6% to 8%. The CDR3 has 13 amino acids. Germline-derived CDR1 and CDR2 are LGHNA and YSLEER. V lost 8 bases to trimming and J lost 2 bases; unmatched junction nucleotides: 3. Only a few counts were recorded for this clonotype. This sequence was found in a human donor who was either an allogeneic HSCT recipient or a stem cell or donor lymphocyte infusion donor (not recorded which). It is not recorded whose cells these are; they may come from a transplant donor. The rearrangement uses TRBV4-3 and TRBJ2-1, with 7 bases that match TRBD2. The sample consisted of blood, either unsorted or a sorted T cell fraction (not recorded which). CDR3 nucleotides: TGCGCCAGCGCGGGGGACCCCTACAATGAGCAGTTCTTC. It translates to CASAGDPYNEQFF.